Sequencing of this T cell receptor (beta chain) was carried out in a study of CD8+CD57+ T cells in acquired aplastic anemia. Researchers used genomic DNA as the template to profile TCR beta VDJ and CDR3. MiXCR, applied by TCRdb to the reads, yields one record per CDR3 protein. The table includes about 220,000 distinct CDR3 sequences, roughly 33% detected once. Trimming removed 8 bases at V and 1 base at J, with 22 bases between. The CDR3 runs to 17 residues. Per germline, CDR1 SNHLY and CDR2 FYNNEI. This TCR derives from a human donor in good health, serving as a control. The genes are TRBV2 and TRBJ2-3, with TRBD2 as a possible D gene (5 bases). Sample: sorted CD4+, CD8+, or CD8+CD57+ T cells (not recorded which) from PBMCs. The CDR3 sequence: CASPSTRRADRTDTQYF. In DNA form, the CDR3 reads TGTGCCAGCCCCTCCACGCGGCGAGCGGACCGCACAGATACGCAGTATTTT.